The present TCR beta chain was sequenced within a study of neurological immune-mediated disorders. Study-wide results and limits: Sharing of CDR3 amino acid sequences among expanded clones across subjects was absent, suggesting private repertoires in all groups. Patients with HTLV-1-associated myelopathy had the highest level of TCR clonal expansion, whereas patients with multiple sclerosis had the lowest level, falling beneath the level found in healthy controls.

Germline values: CDR1 MNHEY, CDR2 SMNVEV (reference sequence). The CDR3 contains 15 residues. The ends were cut back, 6 bases at V and 0 bases at J, with 12 bases in the middle. Source material was 2 million unsorted PBMCs, stored at -80 °C in RNAlater. This clonotype was detected ten times or more. The antigen remains undetermined. cDNA synthesis was performed by 5'RACE with 10-nucleotide random UMIs. TCRdb reprocessed the 5' RACE reads with MiXCR, giving one entry per CDR3 protein. The sample has 50,000 to 55,000 distinct CDR3 sequences, over 9% seen once. The TCR comes from an older man with HTLV-1-associated myelopathy (HAM/TSP). The genes are TRBV27 and TRBJ1-5, with a tentative D call TRBD1 (5 bases). Sample: PBMCs. In nucleotides, the CDR3 is TGTGCCAGCAGATACGACAGATATAGCAATCAGCCCCAGCATTTT. Residues: CASRYDRYSNQPQHF.